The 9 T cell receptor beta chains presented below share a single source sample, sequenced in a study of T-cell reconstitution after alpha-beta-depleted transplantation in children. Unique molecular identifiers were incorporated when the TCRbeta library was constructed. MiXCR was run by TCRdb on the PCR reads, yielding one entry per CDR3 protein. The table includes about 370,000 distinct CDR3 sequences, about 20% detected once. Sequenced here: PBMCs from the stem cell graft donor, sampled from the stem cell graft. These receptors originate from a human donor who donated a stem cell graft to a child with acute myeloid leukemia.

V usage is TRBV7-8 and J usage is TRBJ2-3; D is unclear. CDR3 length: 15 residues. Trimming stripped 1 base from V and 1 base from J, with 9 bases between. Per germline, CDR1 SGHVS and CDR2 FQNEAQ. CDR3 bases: TGTGCCAGCAGCTTAGTATTCCCGGGCACAGATACGCAGTATTTT. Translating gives CASSLVFPGTDTQYF.

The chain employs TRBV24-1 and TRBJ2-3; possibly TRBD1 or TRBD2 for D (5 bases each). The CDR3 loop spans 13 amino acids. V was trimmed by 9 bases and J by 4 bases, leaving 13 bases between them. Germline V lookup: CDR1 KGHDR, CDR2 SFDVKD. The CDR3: CATSRGLSDTQYF. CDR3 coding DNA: TGTGCCACCTCGAGGGGATTATCAGATACGCAGTATTTT.

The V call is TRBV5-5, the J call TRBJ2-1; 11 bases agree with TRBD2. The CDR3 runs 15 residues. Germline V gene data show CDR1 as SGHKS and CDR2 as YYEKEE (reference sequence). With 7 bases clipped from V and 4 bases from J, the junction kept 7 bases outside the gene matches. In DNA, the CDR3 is TGTGCCAGCGGACTTAGCGGGAGGGGGTACAATGAGCAGTTCTTC. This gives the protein CASGLSGRGYNEQFF.

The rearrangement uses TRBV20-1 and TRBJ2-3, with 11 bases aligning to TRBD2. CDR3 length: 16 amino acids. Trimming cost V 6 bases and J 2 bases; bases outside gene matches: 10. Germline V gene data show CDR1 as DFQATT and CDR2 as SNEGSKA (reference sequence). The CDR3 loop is CSAQSSLAGVTDTQYF. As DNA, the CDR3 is TGCAGTGCCCAAAGTTCACTAGCGGGGGTCACAGATACGCAGTATTTT.

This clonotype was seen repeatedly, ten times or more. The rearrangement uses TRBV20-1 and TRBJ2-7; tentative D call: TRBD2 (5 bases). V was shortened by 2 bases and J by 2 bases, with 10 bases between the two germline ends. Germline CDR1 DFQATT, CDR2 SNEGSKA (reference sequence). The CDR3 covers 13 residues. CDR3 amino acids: CSARNGETYEQYF. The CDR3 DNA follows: TGCAGTGCTAGAAACGGGGAAACCTACGAGCAGTACTTC.

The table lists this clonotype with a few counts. CDR3 sequence reads: CASSLGGLGENIQYF. In nucleotides, the CDR3 is TGTGCCAGCAGTTTAGGGGGTTTGGGGGAAAACATTCAGTACTTC. V usage is TRBV12-3 or TRBV12-4 and J usage is TRBJ2-4; D tentatively fits TRBD1 or TRBD2 (5 bases each). V lost 1 base and J 5 bases, leaving 12 bases between the germline ends. This CDR3 region has 15 residues.

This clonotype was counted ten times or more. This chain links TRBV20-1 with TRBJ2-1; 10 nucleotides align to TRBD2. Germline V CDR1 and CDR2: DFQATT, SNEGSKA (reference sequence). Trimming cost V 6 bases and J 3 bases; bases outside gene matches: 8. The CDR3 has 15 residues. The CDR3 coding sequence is TGCAGTGCCTCCTCCAGGACTAGCGGCTACAATGAGCAGTTCTTC. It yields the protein CSASSRTSGYNEQFF.

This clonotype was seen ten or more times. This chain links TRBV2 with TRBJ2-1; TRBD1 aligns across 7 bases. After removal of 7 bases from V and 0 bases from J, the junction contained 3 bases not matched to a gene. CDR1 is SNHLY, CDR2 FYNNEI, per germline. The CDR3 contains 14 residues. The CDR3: CASTWDSSYNEQFF. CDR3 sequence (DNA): TGTGCCAGCACATGGGACAGCTCCTACAATGAGCAGTTCTTC.

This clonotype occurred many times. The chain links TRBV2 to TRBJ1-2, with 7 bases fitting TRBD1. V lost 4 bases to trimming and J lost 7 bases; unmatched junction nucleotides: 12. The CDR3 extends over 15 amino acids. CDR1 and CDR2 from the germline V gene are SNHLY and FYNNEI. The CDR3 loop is CASSASLTGSGGYTF. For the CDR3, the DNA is TGTGCCAGCAGTGCCTCTTTGACAGGGTCCGGTGGCTACACCTTC.